This is a list of T cell receptor beta chains from one sample in a study of T-cell reconstitution after alpha-beta-depleted transplantation in children. TCRdb called the PCR reads again in MiXCR, with one record for every CDR3 protein. The sample holds fewer than 150,000 distinct CDR3 sequences; about 9.6% are singletons and the top ten take 24%. The specimen comprised PBMCs, mostly from graft donor cells, sampled 180 days after TCRalphabeta/CD19-depleted stem cell transplant. The source is a girl less than two years old who had a stem cell transplant for combined immunodeficiency, so the T cells may come from the graft donor. Each CDR3 is given with its conserved first and last residue. Fields, in order: CDR3 DNA, CDR3 protein, V gene, D gene, clone size, J gene, CDR3 length. The D gene is left open where the match is weak. The size field is filled for only some rows; it gives once, few, many or a size class.

TGTGCCAGCAGCCAAGAGTTAACAGGCTACTCTGGGGCCAACGTCCTGACTTTC CASSQELTGYSGANVLTF TRBV3-1 NA NA TRBJ2-6 18
TGTGCCAGTAGTTCAAGGGGGCGCGGGACAGATACGCAGTATTTT CASSSRGRGTDTQYF TRBV19 TRBD1 few TRBJ2-3 15
TGTGCCAGCTCACCACCGCGGGACAGGGGGCAAAATGAGCAGCTCTTC CASSPPRDRGQNEQLF TRBV18 TRBD1 NA TRBJ2-1 16
TGTGCCAGCTCACCGGCCTTCGGGGGACTCAACACCGGGGAGCTGTTTTTT CASSPAFGGLNTGELFF TRBV18 NA few TRBJ2-2 17
TGCAGCGTCATGACAGGGGAAAACTATGGCTACACCTTC CSVMTGENYGYTF TRBV29-1 TRBD1 few TRBJ1-2 13
TGCAGTGCTACGGCTAGCGGACCCTACGAGCAGTACTTC CSATASGPYEQYF TRBV20-1 TRBD2 NA TRBJ2-7 13
TGCAGTGCTCACGTAACCGGGACAGGGGGGCTCTATGGCTACACCTTC CSAHVTGTGGLYGYTF TRBV20-1 TRBD1 NA TRBJ1-2 16
TGTGCCACCAGTGATGGGTACCAAGAGACCCAGTACTTC CATSDGYQETQYF TRBV24-1 NA many TRBJ2-5 13
TGCGCCAGCAGCCTGGGCCTCGGACCCACAGATACGCAGTATTTT CASSLGLGPTDTQYF TRBV5-1 NA few TRBJ2-3 15
TGCAGTGCTAGTAACAGGGGAACAGATACGCAGTATTTT CSASNRGTDTQYF TRBV20-1 TRBD1 NA TRBJ2-3 13
TGTGCCAGCAGCCCCCTAGCGGGAGAACAATACACAGATACGCAGTATTTT CASSPLAGEQYTDTQYF TRBV7-8 TRBD2 NA TRBJ2-3 17
TGTGCCAGCAGTGTCGTCGGGACTGTCGCAGATACGCAGTATTTT CASSVVGTVADTQYF TRBV9 NA many TRBJ2-3 15
TGCAGTGCCGACAGGGACGGGGAGCTGTTTTTT CSADRDGELFF TRBV20-1 TRBD1 NA TRBJ2-2 11
TGCAGTGCCCACCTCCCGGGAGCCGAGCAGTACTTC CSAHLPGAEQYF TRBV20-1 NA few TRBJ2-7 12
TGCAGTGCTAGAGAGTGGCAAGAGACCCAGTACTTC CSAREWQETQYF TRBV20-1 NA NA TRBJ2-5 12
TGTGCCAGCAGCATGACAGGGGGCGAATTCTCCTACAATGAGCAGTTCTTC CASSMTGGEFSYNEQFF TRBV11-3 TRBD1 NA TRBJ2-1 17
TGTGCCACCAGTGACCCTCGACTAGCGGGAGTATGGTCCACCGGGGAGCTGTTTTTT CATSDPRLAGVWSTGELFF TRBV24-1 TRBD2 few TRBJ2-2 19
TGTGCCAGCAGCTTAAGGCGTAGGGGTGGGACAGATACGCAGTATTTT CASSLRRRGGTDTQYF TRBV11-2 NA many TRBJ2-3 16
TGTGCCAGCAGCCCAATGGGGGTCTACTACGAGCAGTACTTC CASSPMGVYYEQYF TRBV7-2 NA few TRBJ2-7 14
TGCAGTGCCATTGGAATGGAGCAAGAGACCCAGTACTTC CSAIGMEQETQYF TRBV20-1 NA NA TRBJ2-5 13
TGCGCCAGCAGCTTGGTAGGGGTCTACGAGCAGTACTTC CASSLVGVYEQYF TRBV5-1 NA NA TRBJ2-7 13
TGTGCCAGCAGTTTATTGTTCACTGAAGCTTTCTTT CASSLLFTEAFF TRBV28 NA NA TRBJ1-1 12
TGTGCCAGCAGCGAAGGGGTTAACTATGGCTACACCTTC CASSEGVNYGYTF TRBV7-3 NA NA TRBJ1-2 13
TGCAGTGCTAGGTGGGGGCTGAACACCGGGGAGCTGTTTTTT CSARWGLNTGELFF TRBV20-1 NA few TRBJ2-2 14
TGCAGCGTGCAAAGGGGCAGGAGCTCCTACAATGAGCAGTTCTTC CSVQRGRSSYNEQFF TRBV29-1 NA few TRBJ2-1 15
TGCAGCGTTGAATGGAAGGGGGGTTACGAGCAGTACTTC CSVEWKGGYEQYF TRBV29-1 NA NA TRBJ2-7 13
TGTGCCAGTAGTGGGACAGGGGCGTACGAGCAGTACTTC CASSGTGAYEQYF TRBV19 TRBD1 NA TRBJ2-7 13
TGTGCCAGCACCAGTCCCCGATACCGAAGAGATACGCAGTATTTT CASTSPRYRRDTQYF TRBV7-2 NA few TRBJ2-3 15
TGCGCCAGCAGCGGGAATAGCAATCAGCCCCAGCATTTT CASSGNSNQPQHF TRBV5-1 NA NA TRBJ1-5 13
TGCAGCGTTGAACCGATCCGAGGAGCAGCCGGGACCCAGTACTTC CSVEPIRGAAGTQYF TRBV29-1 NA few TRBJ2-5 15
TGCGCCAGCCGGGGACTAGGCAATGAGCAGTTCTTC CASRGLGNEQFF TRBV5-1 TRBD2 NA TRBJ2-1 12
TGTGCCACCAGTGCCCCGGACAGGGGGTCGACAGATACGCAGTATTTT CATSAPDRGSTDTQYF TRBV24-1 TRBD1 few TRBJ2-3 16
TGCAGTGCTGCCGGCGCTTCGGGAGGGCCGGGCACAGATACGCAGTATTTT CSAAGASGGPGTDTQYF TRBV20-1 TRBD2 NA TRBJ2-3 17
TGTGCCAGCAGCAATTGGGGAGGGATGATATCCTACGAGCAGTACTTC CASSNWGGMISYEQYF TRBV2 TRBD2 NA TRBJ2-7 16
TGTGCCAGCAGTCCCGGGACAGCGAGCCCCTTAACCCAAGAGACCCAGTACTTC CASSPGTASPLTQETQYF TRBV6-1 TRBD1 NA TRBJ2-5 18
TGCAGTGCTAGACCATACGGCAGTAACTATGGCTACACCTTC CSARPYGSNYGYTF TRBV20-1 NA few TRBJ1-2 14
TGTGCCACCAGTGTAGCGGGAGGGCCTCAAGAGACCCAGTACTTC CATSVAGGPQETQYF TRBV24-1 TRBD2 few TRBJ2-5 15
TGTGCCAGCAGTTTAGCGTTCCTGGGACAGGGTAAAAAACTGTTTTTT CASSLAFLGQGKKLFF TRBV12-3/TRBV12-4 TRBD1 few TRBJ1-4 16
TGTGCCAGCACCTCGTCCGTTGTCAATGAGCAGTTCTTC CASTSSVVNEQFF TRBV28 NA few TRBJ2-1 13
TGCAGTGCTAGAGATTCCCGGGAGGTCTACAATGAGCAGTTCTTC CSARDSREVYNEQFF TRBV20-1 TRBD2 few TRBJ2-1 15
TGTGCCAGCAGTTTCTCGGCGCGAACTAGCGGGGGGCCCAATGAGCAGTTCTTC CASSFSARTSGGPNEQFF TRBV12-3/TRBV12-4 TRBD2 few TRBJ2-1 18
TGTGCCAGCAGTTTACGAGGGAACTTGAACACCGGGGAGCTGTTTTTT CASSLRGNLNTGELFF TRBV27 NA NA TRBJ2-2 16
TGTGCCAGTAGCTATAGTGGTAGCACAGATACGCAGTATTTT CASSYSGSTDTQYF TRBV19 NA NA TRBJ2-3 14
TGTGCCATCAGTGGGGCGAACACCGGGGAGCTGTTTTTT CAISGANTGELFF TRBV10-3 NA many TRBJ2-2 13